The T cell receptor (beta chain) under discussion was sequenced for a study of human T cells and chemical hapten exposure. Time point reported: patch test 1, 2 weeks after DPC sensitization. Treatment described: therapeutic diphenylcyclopropenone sensitization with weekly scalp DPC. The study enrolled 18 to 70-year-old alopecia patients suitable for DPC. One entry per CDR3 protein results from TCRdb running MiXCR on the RACE reads. The repertoire holds roughly 45,000 distinct CDR3 sequences, with less than 10% as singletons. This clonotype was recorded many times. V was pared by 5 bases and J by 2 bases, with 12 bases of the junction left unmatched. The CDR3 is made up of 17 amino acids. CDR1 is MDHEN and CDR2 is SYDVKM in the germline V gene.

The sample in question was whole blood, obtained in connection with sensitization to the hapten diphenylcyclopropenone (DPC). The TCR comes from a woman in her forties or fifties with alopecia areata. Some clones in this sample may be carry-over from other donors' samples. The chain recombines TRBV28 with TRBJ1-5, with 7 bases matching TRBD1. As DNA, the CDR3 is TGTGCCAGCAGTGACTCGGAGGGGGCCGGAGGCAATCAGCCCCAGCATTTT. Translating it yields CASSDSEGAGGNQPQHF.